This TCR beta chain was sequenced in a study of post-analysis software for immune sequencing data. Study in general: The study covered relapsing-remitting, secondary progressive and progressive-relapsing courses of multiple sclerosis.

Study-level points and caveats: Comparison of patients with controls showed five TRBV segments more frequent in patients, TRBV5-6, TRBV5-1 and TRBV20-1 among them. Normalized Chao1 diversity was significantly reduced in patients versus controls.

This clonotype was seen a few times. The antigen is undetermined. The V end lost 0 bases, the J end lost 0 bases, and 9 bases lay between the germline ends. Germline lookup yields CDR1 MGHRA and CDR2 YSYEKL. The CDR3 has 16 amino acids. Unique molecular identifiers had been added to the TCR beta cDNA libraries. Each CDR3 protein gets one entry after TCRdb re-called the PCR reads with MiXCR. The sample has about 820,000 distinct CDR3 sequences; around 50% are singletons. The source is a girl aged 5 to 17 with multiple sclerosis. Sequencing was carried out using blood. The rearrangement links TRBV4-1 to TRBJ2-1; the D is unclear. CDR3 nucleotide sequence: TGCGCCAGCAGCCAAGAACGGGTTAGCTCCTACAATGAGCAGTTCTTC. Amino acid sequence: CASSQERVSSYNEQFF.